The present entry profiles one T cell receptor beta chain with its context. The sample belongs to a study of blood T cell repertoires in COVID-19. Overall study: Sites across the United States, Italy and Spain contributed samples from acute and convalescent COVID-19. PBMCs, B-cell-depleted T cells, or T cells were the source of the cDNA or gDNA that made up the material.

The authors' processing: Reference gene primer amplification gave nucleated cell count estimates. Profiled with immunoSEQ multiplex PCR; TCRdb holds only in-frame clones, not every one. The DNA gave D and trimming, while V, J and clone size come from that table. Here the sample spans some 66,000 clones, around 84% being singletons. The V and J ends lost 0 bases and 5 bases respectively, with 16 bases between them. The CDR3 covers 16 residues. Germline CDR1 and CDR2: SGHAT and FQNNGV. Sequencing was done on a sample of peripheral blood. The TCR was taken from a man in his fifties or sixties with active COVID-19. The chain is built from TRBV11-2 and TRBJ1-1; TRBD1 might be the D (5 bases). The CDR3 sequence is CASSLDAQGRKTEAFF. CDR3 coding DNA: TGTGCCAGCAGCTTAGATGCGCAGGGTCGGAAGACTGAAGCTTTCTTT.